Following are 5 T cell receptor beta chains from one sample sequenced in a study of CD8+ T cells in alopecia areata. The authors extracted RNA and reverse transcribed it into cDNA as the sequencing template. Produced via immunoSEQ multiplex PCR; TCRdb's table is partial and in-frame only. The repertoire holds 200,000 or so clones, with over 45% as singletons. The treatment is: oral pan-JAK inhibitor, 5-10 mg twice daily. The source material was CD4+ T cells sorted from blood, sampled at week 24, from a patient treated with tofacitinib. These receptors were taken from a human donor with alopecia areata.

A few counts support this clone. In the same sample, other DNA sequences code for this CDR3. This chain's CDR3 is CASSSRGYEQYF. CDR3 coding DNA: TGTGCCAGCAGTTCCAGAGGCTACGAGCAGTACTTC. The chain recombines TRBV27 with TRBJ2-7; D is ambiguous. CDR3 length: 12 amino acids. V was pared by 4 bases and J by 3 bases, with 7 bases between. The germline gives CDR1 MNHEY, CDR2 SMNVEV (reference sequence).

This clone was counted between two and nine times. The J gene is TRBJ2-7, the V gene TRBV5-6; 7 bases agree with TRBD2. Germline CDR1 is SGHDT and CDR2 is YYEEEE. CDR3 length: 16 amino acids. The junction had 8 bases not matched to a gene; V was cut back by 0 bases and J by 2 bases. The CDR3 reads CASSLAWGGAAYEQYF. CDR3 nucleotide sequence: TGTGCCAGCAGCTTGGCGTGGGGGGGAGCGGCCTACGAGCAGTACTTC. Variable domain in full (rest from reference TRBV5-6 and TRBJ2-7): DAGVTQSPTHLIKTRGQQVTLRCSPKSGHDTVSWYQQALGQGPQFIFQYYEEEERQRGNFPDRFSGHQFPNYSSELNVNALLLGDSALYLCASSLAWGGAAYEQYFGPGTRLTVT.

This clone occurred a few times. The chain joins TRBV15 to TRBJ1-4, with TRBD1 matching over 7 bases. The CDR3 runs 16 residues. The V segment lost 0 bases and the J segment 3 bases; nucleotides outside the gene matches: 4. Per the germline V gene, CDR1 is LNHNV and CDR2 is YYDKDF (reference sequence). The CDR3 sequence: CATSREGQGANEKLFF. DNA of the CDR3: TGTGCCACCAGCAGAGAGGGCCAGGGGGCTAATGAAAAACTGTTTTTT. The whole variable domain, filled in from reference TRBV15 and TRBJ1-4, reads DAMVIQNPRYQVTQFGKPVTLSCSQTLNHNVMYWYQQKSSQAPKLLFHYYDKDFNNEADTPDNFQSRRPNTSFCFLDIRSPGLGDTAMYLCATSREGQGANEKLFFGSGTQLSVL.

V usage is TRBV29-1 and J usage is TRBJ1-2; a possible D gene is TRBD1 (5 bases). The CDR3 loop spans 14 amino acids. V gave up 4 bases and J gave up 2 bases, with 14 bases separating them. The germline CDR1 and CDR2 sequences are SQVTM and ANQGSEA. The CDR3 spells CSVGPVQGNYGYTF. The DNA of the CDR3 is TGCAGCGTTGGACCCGTCCAGGGAAACTATGGCTACACCTTC. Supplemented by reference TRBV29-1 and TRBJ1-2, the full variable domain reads SAVISQKPSRDICQRGTSLTIQCQVDSQVTMMFWYRQQPGQSLTLIATANQGSEATYESGFVIDKFPISRPNLTFSTLTVSNMSPEDSSIYLCSVGPVQGNYGYTFGSGTRLTVV.

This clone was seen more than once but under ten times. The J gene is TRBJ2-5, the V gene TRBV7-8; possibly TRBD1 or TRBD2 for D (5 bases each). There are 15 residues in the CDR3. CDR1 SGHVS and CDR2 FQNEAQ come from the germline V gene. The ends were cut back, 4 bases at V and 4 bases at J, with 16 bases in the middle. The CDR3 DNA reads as TGTGCCAGCAGCTCCCATTCGGGGCGGAGAGAGACCCAGTACTTC. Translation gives CASSSHSGRRETQYF.